This TCR beta chain is drawn from a study of cytomegalovirus exposure and HLA in healthy donors. General observations from the study: Researchers catalogued 150 or so TCR beta chains as cytomegalovirus-associated. CMV antigen specificity of a few CMV-associated chains was confirmed in vitro. Across all donors, roughly uniform sequencing depth was an assumption of the presence/absence analyses.

Both 60 Vbeta primers and 13 Jbeta primers went into the PCR. Authors' data handling: Later, tens of millions of unique TCR beta chains were counted in an analysis, and about 12 million of them were shared. Sequencing used immunoSEQ multiplex PCR; TCRdb keeps in-frame clones, though not all of them. D and trimming were read from the DNA, whereas the V and J calls and clone size are those reported in that table. The table includes approximately 88,000 clones, about four fifths detected once. This clone was counted once. Its target is unknown. The V and J ends lost 6 bases and 1 base, in that order; junction bases with no gene match: 7. The CDR3 extends over 15 amino acids. CDR1 MNHNS and CDR2 SASEGT come from the germline V gene.

This chain connects TRBV6-1 to TRBJ1-1, with TRBD1 matching over 8 bases. Sequenced sample: PBMCs. This clonotype was obtained from a man between 18 and 35 years old in good health and CMV-seropositive. The CDR3 sequence is CASSLRGPQNTEAFF. The CDR3 DNA follows: TGTGCCAGCAGCCTCAGGGGGCCTCAGAACACTGAAGCTTTCTTT.